This T cell receptor (beta chain) comes out of a study of cytomegalovirus exposure and HLA in healthy donors (dated by TCRdb to the late 2010s). Background for the entire study: The roughly 700 repertoires of the first cohort and the approximately 130 validation repertoires were produced on the same platform, according to a later analysis. To predict cytomegalovirus infection status, the study combined high-throughput TCR immunosequencing, statistical association of individual TCRs with disease status, and machine learning. Besides the first cohort of 666 subjects, a separate validation cohort made up of 120 different subjects was used. The study was designed to test whether signatures of past pathogen exposure could be identified by cataloging public T cell receptors. Findings and caveats that apply to the study as a whole: The validation cohort had no HLA typing available for a later analysis, so co-occurrence within that cohort was assessed over all 110 or so repertoires. Three of the identified cytomegalovirus-associated TCR beta chains were confirmed in vitro to be specific for cytomegalovirus antigens. The classifier was reported to diagnose cytomegalovirus status with high specificity and sensitivity in both the original cohort and the validation cohort. Subsequent analysis determined that TCRs grouped into clusters in the first cohort also showed a tendency toward co-occurrence across the roughly 120 validation repertoires, and 94% of cluster scores exceeded 0. The study gave a list of roughly 150 TCR beta chains associated with cytomegalovirus. It was suggested by the authors that the approach could potentially be generalized to other disease states and immunological phenotypes. Most TCR sequences were seen in very few donors, while some public TCRs were found in many individuals.

The donors were included in the validation cohort of 90 to 150 subjects, a group kept apart from the approximately 690-subject first cohort. Libraries were prepared through the immunoSEQ multiplex PCR assay. In the paper's pipeline: To diagnose cytomegalovirus status from the catalog of TCR beta chain sequences, a statistical classification framework was built. TCRdb carries this immuneACCESS record with in-frame sequences only. Its versions omit some clonotypes, under half of them owing to an unresolved V gene in the studies checked, with the rest unexplained. The D gene and trimming were derived from the DNA, and the V and J assignments and clone size from that table. The sample table shows about 300,000 clones, and around nine tenths are seen once. 0.92% of the sample comes from the top ten. To note about this clone: This receptor's antigen is unknown. Base qualities are not at hand, and no much larger clone is one base apart.

From cysteine to phenylalanine, the CDR3 is 13 amino acids long. CDR3 DNA only is kept here, 39 bases in frame from base 1. Germline trimming: 1 base from V, 5 bases from J; junction bases outside gene matches: 0. The germline V gene yields SQVTM for CDR1 and ANQGSEA for CDR2. The sequence derives from a woman between 18 and 29 years old in good health and CMV-seronegative. Sequenced: PBMCs. The chain links TRBV29-1 with TRBJ2-1, with 9 bases aligning to TRBD1. At the DNA level, the sequence is TGCAGCGTTGAAGGACAGGGGGACAATGAGCAGTTCTTC. This is translated as CSVEGQGDNEQFF.